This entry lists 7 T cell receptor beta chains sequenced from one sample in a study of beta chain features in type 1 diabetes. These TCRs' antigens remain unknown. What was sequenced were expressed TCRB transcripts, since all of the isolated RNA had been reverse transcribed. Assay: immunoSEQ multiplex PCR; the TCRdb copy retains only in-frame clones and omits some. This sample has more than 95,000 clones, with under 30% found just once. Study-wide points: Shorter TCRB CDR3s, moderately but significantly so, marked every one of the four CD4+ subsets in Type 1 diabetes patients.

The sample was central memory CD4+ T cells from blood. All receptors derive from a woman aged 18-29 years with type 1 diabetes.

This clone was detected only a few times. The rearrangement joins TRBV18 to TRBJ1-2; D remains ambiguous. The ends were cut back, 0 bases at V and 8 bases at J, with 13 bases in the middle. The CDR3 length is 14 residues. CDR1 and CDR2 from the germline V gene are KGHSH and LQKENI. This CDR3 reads CASSPPVMRRGYTF. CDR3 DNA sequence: TGTGCCAGCTCACCACCGGTGATGCGGCGGGGCTACACCTTC.

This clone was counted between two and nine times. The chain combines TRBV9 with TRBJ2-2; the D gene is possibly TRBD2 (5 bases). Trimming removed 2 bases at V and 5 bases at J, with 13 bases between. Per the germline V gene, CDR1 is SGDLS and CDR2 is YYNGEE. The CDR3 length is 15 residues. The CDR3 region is CASSVLATGTGELFF. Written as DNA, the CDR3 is TGTGCCAGCAGCGTCCTGGCTACGGGGACCGGGGAGCTGTTTTTT.

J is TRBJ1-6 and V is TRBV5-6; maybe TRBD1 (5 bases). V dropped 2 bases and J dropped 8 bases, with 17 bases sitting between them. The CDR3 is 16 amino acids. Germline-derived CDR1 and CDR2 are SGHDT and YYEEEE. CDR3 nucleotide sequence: TGTGCCAGCAGCTTTAGACAGCCATCGGGGGATTCACCCCTCCACTTT. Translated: CASSFRQPSGDSPLHF.

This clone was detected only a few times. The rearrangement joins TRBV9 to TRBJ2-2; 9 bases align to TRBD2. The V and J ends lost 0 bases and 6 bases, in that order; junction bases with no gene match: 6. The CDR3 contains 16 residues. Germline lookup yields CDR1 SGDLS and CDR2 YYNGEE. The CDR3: CASSVGGSGSPGELFF. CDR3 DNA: TGTGCCAGCAGCGTAGGAGGTAGCGGGAGTCCCGGGGAGCTGTTTTTT.

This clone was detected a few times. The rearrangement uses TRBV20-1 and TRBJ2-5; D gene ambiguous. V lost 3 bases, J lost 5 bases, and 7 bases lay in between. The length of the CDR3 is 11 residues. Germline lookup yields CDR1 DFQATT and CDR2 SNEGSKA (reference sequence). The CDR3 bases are TGCAGTGCTAGCGACAAGGAGACCCAGTACTTC. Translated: CSASDKETQYF.

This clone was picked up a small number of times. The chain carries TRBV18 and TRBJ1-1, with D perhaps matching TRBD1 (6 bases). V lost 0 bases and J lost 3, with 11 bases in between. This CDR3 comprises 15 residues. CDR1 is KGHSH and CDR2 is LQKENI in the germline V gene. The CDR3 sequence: CASSPPGAVDTEAFF. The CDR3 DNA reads TGTGCCAGCTCACCACCGGGGGCGGTTGACACTGAAGCTTTCTTT.

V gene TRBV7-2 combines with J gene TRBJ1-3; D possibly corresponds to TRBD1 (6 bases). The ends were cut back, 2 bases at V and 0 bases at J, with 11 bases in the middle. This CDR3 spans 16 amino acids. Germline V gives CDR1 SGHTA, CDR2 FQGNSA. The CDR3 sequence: CASSLMAGASGNTIYF. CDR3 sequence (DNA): TGTGCCAGCAGCTTAATGGCAGGGGCCTCTGGAAACACCATATATTTT.